This TCR beta chain was obtained from a study of cytomegalovirus exposure and HLA in healthy donors. Study-level information: The same platform as the approximately 660 first-cohort repertoires was used for the 120 validation repertoires, a later analysis reported.

Study-level findings and limits: In vitro, a few CMV-associated chains proved specific for CMV antigens.

Clones were read by immunoSEQ multiplex PCR, and TCRdb kept only the in-frame ones, dropping some. The sample holds 150,000 to 250,000 clones, approximately 82% seen once. The CDR3 runs 14 residues. Trimming left V 5 bases short and J 6 bases short, with 17 bases between. Germline V gene lookup returns CDR1 SGHTA and CDR2 FQGNSA. Worth noting for this clone: The target antigen is unknown.

The genes are TRBV7-2 and TRBJ2-7; D might be TRBD2 (5 bases). The sequenced material came from PBMCs. The source of this sequence is a woman in her thirties in good health and CMV-seropositive. CDR3 sequence: CASSQSGPVSEQYF. As DNA, the CDR3 is TGTGCCAGCAGCCAAAGCGGCCCGGTCTCCGAGCAGTACTTC.